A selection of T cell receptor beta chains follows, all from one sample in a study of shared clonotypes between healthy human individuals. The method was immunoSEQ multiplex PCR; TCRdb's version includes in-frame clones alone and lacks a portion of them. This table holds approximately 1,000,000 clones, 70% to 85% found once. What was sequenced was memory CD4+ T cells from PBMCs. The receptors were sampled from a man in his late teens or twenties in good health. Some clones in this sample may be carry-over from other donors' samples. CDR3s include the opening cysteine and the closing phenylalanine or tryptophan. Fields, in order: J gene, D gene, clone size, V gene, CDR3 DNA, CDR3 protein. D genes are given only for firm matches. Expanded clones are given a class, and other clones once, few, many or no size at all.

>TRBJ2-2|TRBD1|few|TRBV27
TGTGCCAGCCGCCGGACAGGGGACACCGGGGAGCTGTTTTTT
CASRRTGDTGELFF
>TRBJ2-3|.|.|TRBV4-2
TGTGCCAGCAGCCAAGAGCGGCTAGCTCCTACAGATACGCAGTATTTT
CASSQERLAPTDTQYF
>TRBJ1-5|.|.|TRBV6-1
TGTGCCAGCAGTGAAGCCTGGGGTAATCAGCCCCAGCATTTT
CASSEAWGNQPQHF
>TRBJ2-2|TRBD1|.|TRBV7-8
TGTGCCAGCAGCCCCCGACCCGGGACAGGGGACGCCGGGGAGCTGTTTTTT
CASSPRPGTGDAGELFF
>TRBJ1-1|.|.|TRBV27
TGTGCCAGCAGTCCGTGGGAAGACACTGAAGCTTTCTTT
CASSPWEDTEAFF
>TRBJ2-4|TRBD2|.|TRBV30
TGTGCCTGGAGTGGCAGCGGGAGGGAAAACATTCAGTACTTC
CAWSGSGRENIQYF
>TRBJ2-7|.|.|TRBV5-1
TGCGCCAGCAGCTTGGGCACAGGGACCGAGCAGTACTTC
CASSLGTGTEQYF
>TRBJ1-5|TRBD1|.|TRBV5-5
TGTGCCAGCAGCTCAGGACAGGGGCGAGGGCCCCAGCATTTT
CASSSGQGRGPQHF
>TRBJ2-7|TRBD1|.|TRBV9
TGTGCCAGCAGCCTCCGGACAGGTTCCTCCTACGAGCAGTACTTC
CASSLRTGSSYEQYF
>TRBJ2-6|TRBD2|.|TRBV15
TGTGCCACCAGCACTTCGGGGAGGGCCGCGTTCTCTGGGGCCAACGTCCTGACTTTC
CATSTSGRAAFSGANVLTF